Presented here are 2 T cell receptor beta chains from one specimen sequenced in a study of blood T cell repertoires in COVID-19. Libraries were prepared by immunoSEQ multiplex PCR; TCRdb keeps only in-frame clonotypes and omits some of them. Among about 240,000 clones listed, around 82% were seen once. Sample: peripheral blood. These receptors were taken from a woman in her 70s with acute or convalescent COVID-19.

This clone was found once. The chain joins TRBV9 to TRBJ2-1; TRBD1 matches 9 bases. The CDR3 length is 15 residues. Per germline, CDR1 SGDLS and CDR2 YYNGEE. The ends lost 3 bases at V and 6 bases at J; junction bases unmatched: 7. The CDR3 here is CASSAQGTGINEQFF. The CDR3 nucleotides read TGTGCCAGCAGCGCTCAGGGGACAGGGATCAATGAGCAGTTCTTC.

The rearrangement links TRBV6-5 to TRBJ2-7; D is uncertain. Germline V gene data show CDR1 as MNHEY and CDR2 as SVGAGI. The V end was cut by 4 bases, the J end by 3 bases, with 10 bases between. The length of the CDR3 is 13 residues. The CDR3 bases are TGTGCCAGCAGTTCCGGGTTCGACTACGAGCAGTACTTC. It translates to CASSSGFDYEQYF.